The clone carrying this T cell receptor (beta chain) was picked up a small number of times. Generated by immunoSEQ multiplex PCR, the TCRdb table keeps only in-frame clones and is missing some. The table has roughly 200,000 clones, roughly nine tenths seen once. The entry originates in a study of T cell responses to AZD1222 COVID-19 vaccine. Per germline, CDR1 KGHSH and CDR2 LQKENI. The V and J ends lost 6 bases and 4 bases respectively, with 21 bases between them. The CDR3 covers 16 residues. Sequenced here: peripheral blood, sampled 28 days after the second AZD1222 dose. The chain joins TRBV18 to TRBJ1-1, with D perhaps matching TRBD1 (5 bases). The sequence was collected from an adult who received the AZD1222 COVID-19 vaccine. The CDR3 sequence is CASSRSSGPRGTEAFF. CDR3 nucleotides: TGTGCCAGCTCCCGCTCGTCGGGTCCAAGGGGCACTGAAGCTTTCTTT.